This passage covers 23 T cell receptor beta chains from one sample sequenced in a study of T cells in Graves' hyperthyroidism and ophthalmopathy. RNA transcripts provided the source from which TCR beta CDR3 regions were amplified. The HTBI primer set served for first-round RT-PCR of the TCR CDR3. TCRdb recomputed calls from the multiplex PCR reads with MiXCR, one row per CDR3 protein. The repertoire holds hundreds of thousands of distinct CDR3 sequences, with around 45% as singletons. The specimen sequenced was peripheral blood or thyroid tissue (not recorded which). The receptors come from a woman under 30 with Graves' hyperthyroidism.

In the case of this clonotype: An end of the junction does not agree with germline; a read error may underlie this. The chain uses TRBV10-2 and TRBJ2-7; unclear D gene. CDR1 and CDR2 from the germline V gene are WSHSY and SAAADI. The CDR3 is made up of 13 amino acids. The CDR3 nucleotides are TGTGCCAGCAGAGACCCAAACGCCTACGAGCAGTACTTC. It is translated as CASRDPNAYEQYF.

This clonotype was detected a few times. V is TRBV20-1 and J is TRBJ1-6; D unclear. In germline, CDR1 is DFQATT, CDR2 SNEGSKA (reference sequence). Trimming removed 2 bases at V and 11 bases at J, with 16 bases between. The CDR3 has 14 residues. For the CDR3, the DNA is TGCAGTGCTAGACACAATAGTAGAGACCCACCCCTCCACTTT. This codes for CSARHNSRDPPLHF.

The J gene is TRBJ1-6, the V gene TRBV10-3; no firm D call. This CDR3 is 15 amino acids long. V dropped 5 bases and J dropped 7 bases, with 15 bases sitting between them. Germline CDR1 is ENHRY and CDR2 is SYGVKD. The CDR3 sequence is CAISRRTRENSPLHF. CDR3 in DNA: TGTGCCATCAGTAGACGTACAAGGGAAAATTCACCCCTCCACTTT.

The chain recombines TRBV2 with TRBJ1-5, with 9 bases lining up with TRBD1. Germline V gives CDR1 SNHLY, CDR2 FYNNEI. J gave up 14 bases and V 4 bases, and 12 bases lay outside the gene matches. The CDR3 sequence is 14 residues long. DNA for the CDR3: TGTGCCAGCAGTGGCCGGGACAGGGCGACCTACGAGCATTTT. This encodes CASSGRDRATYEHF.

V is TRBV29-1 and J is TRBJ1-5; a weak D match, TRBD1 (5 bases). CDR3 length equals 13 residues. Germline V gene sequence: CDR1 SQVTM, CDR2 ANQGSEA. V lost 4 bases, J lost 6 bases, and 13 bases lay in between. The CDR3: CSVGAGSSQPQHF. CDR3 bases: TGCAGCGTTGGGGCAGGGTCCAGTCAGCCCCAGCATTTT.

This rearrangement joins TRBV10-3 to TRBJ1-5; TRBD1 might be the D (5 bases). The germline V gene encodes CDR1 ENHRY and CDR2 SYGVKD. The CDR3 covers 16 residues. The germline V and J ends were trimmed by 0 bases and 2 bases, with 11 bases remaining between them. CDR3 region: CAISESRGNGNQPQHF. The CDR3 DNA reads as TGTGCCATCAGTGAGTCGAGGGGAAACGGCAATCAGCCCCAGCATTTT.

The V gene is TRBV7-3, the J gene TRBJ1-5; D is perhaps TRBD1 (5 bases). Germline loops: CDR1 SGHTA, CDR2 FQGTGA. The V end was cut by 2 bases, the J end by 6 bases, with 14 bases between. CDR3 length: 15 amino acids. The CDR3 loop is CASSLSQGGSQPQHF. The CDR3 DNA reads TGTGCCAGCAGCTTATCCCAGGGTGGAAGTCAGCCCCAGCATTTT.

This clonotype was recorded many times. The chain carries TRBV12-3 or TRBV12-4 and TRBJ1-5; TRBD1 aligns across 9 bases. V lost 6 bases and J lost 4; bases outside the gene matches: 7. This CDR3 is 15 amino acids long. Here the CDR3 reads CASSPQQGANQPQHF. In DNA, the CDR3 is TGTGCCAGCAGCCCTCAACAGGGGGCTAATCAGCCCCAGCATTTT.

This chain links TRBV19 with TRBJ2-5; possible D gene TRBD2, 5 bases. V gave up 9 bases and J gave up 2 bases, with 19 bases separating them. The CDR3 length is 15 residues. Germline CDR1 reads LNHDA; CDR2 reads SQIVND (reference sequence). The CDR3 reads CASSYLSGSQETQYF. The CDR3 nucleotides are TGTGCCAGCAGTTACCTGAGCGGAAGTCAAGAGACCCAGTACTTC.

This clonotype has a handful of counts. The rearrangement uses TRBV2 and TRBJ2-7, with D perhaps TRBD2 (5 bases). The CDR3 consists of 14 residues. The germline CDR1 and CDR2 sequences are SNHLY and FYNNEI. V was shortened by 5 bases and J by 2 bases, with 13 bases between the two germline ends. This CDR3 reads CASSLGQEAYEQYF. The CDR3 DNA is TGTGCCAGCAGTTTAGGCCAGGAGGCCTACGAGCAGTACTTC.

V is TRBV7-1 and J is TRBJ1-4, with D hard to call. TRBV7-1 has ORF status, its function being uncertain. This CDR3 region has 16 residues. V was shortened by 3 bases and J by 4 bases, with 15 bases between the two germline ends. DNA of the CDR3: TGTGCCAGCAGCTCCGAAAGTGCGTCGTTTAATGAAAAACTGTTTTTT. Translating gives CASSSESASFNEKLFF.

This clonotype was counted once. The chain joins TRBV29-1 to TRBJ1-3; weak D call: TRBD1 (5 bases). V lost 2 bases to trimming and J lost 2 bases, with 7 bases between them. The length of the CDR3 is 13 residues. Germline assignment: CDR1 SQVTM and CDR2 ANQGSEA. In nucleotides, the CDR3 is TGCAGCGTTGAAAGGGGCACTGGAAACACCATATATTTT. Translation: CSVERGTGNTIYF.

The V call is TRBV7-2, the J call TRBJ2-7, with D tentatively TRBD1 (7 bases). This CDR3 is 14 amino acids long. V lost 5 bases, J lost 4 bases, and 15 bases lay in between. Germline-derived CDR1 and CDR2 are SGHTA and FQGNSA. CDR3 coding DNA: TGTGCCAGCAGCAGGGGGCGGGGCGAATACGAGCAGTACTTC. It is translated as CASSRGRGEYEQYF.

To note about this clonotype: One end of the junction varies from germline; a read error may be responsible. The rearrangement uses TRBV29-1 and TRBJ1-4; D possibly corresponds to TRBD1 (5 bases). Germline CDR1 SQVTM, CDR2 ANQGSEA. This CDR3 has 13 amino acids. CDR3 coding DNA: TGCAGCGTCGGCAGGGCAACTAATAAAAAACTGTTTTTT. Translated, it gives CSVGRATNKKLFF. The whole variable domain, filled in from reference TRBV29-1 and TRBJ1-4, reads SAVISQKPSRDICQRGTSLTIQCQVDSQVTMMFWYRQQPGQSLTLIATANQGSEATYESGFVIDKFPISRPNLTFSTLTVSNMSPEDSSIYLCSVGRATNKKLFFGSGTQLSVL.

This chain links TRBV12-3 or TRBV12-4 with TRBJ2-7; 7 positions agree with TRBD2. The CDR3 is 13 amino acids. V lost 6 bases to trimming and J lost 6 bases; unmatched junction nucleotides: 8. In DNA form, the CDR3 reads TGTGCCAGCAGCTCCCCTAGCGGCCTCGAGCAGTACTTC. Translated: CASSSPSGLEQYF.

To note about this clonotype: Its ends do not fully match the called genes, so a read error is possible. The chain couples TRBV7-9 to TRBJ1-1; tentatively, D is TRBD1 (6 bases). The CDR3 is 15 residues long. The germline CDR1 and CDR2 sequences are SEHNR and FQNEAQ (reference sequence). The CDR3, as DNA: TGTTCCAGCAGCTTGATTCGGACAGAGAACACTGAAGCTTTCTTT. Amino acids: CSSSLIRTENTEAFF. The full variable domain, completed using reference TRBV7-9 and TRBJ1-1, is DTGVSQNPRHKITKRGQNVTFRCDPISEHNRLYWYRQTLGQGPEFLTYFQNEAQLEKSRLLSDRFSAERPKGSFSTLEIQRTEQGDSAMYLCSSSLIRTENTEAFFGQGTRLTVV.

This clonotype showed up many times. The J gene is TRBJ2-7, the V gene TRBV2, with 10 nucleotides matching TRBD1. V shed 6 bases and J 3 bases; nucleotides not matched to a gene: 5. Germline lookup yields CDR1 SNHLY and CDR2 FYNNEI. This CDR3 is 14 amino acids long. The CDR3 DNA is TGTGCCAGCAGGACGACAGGGGGCAGCTACGAGCAGTACTTC. This codes for CASRTTGGSYEQYF.

This clonotype was seen only a few times. This chain uses TRBV7-8 with TRBJ2-7, with 8 nucleotides matching TRBD1. Germline assignment: CDR1 SGHVS and CDR2 FQNEAQ. The CDR3 has 15 amino acids. The trim removed 2 bases at V and 2 bases at J, leaving 5 bases unmatched. The CDR3 sequence: CASSLLDRVPYEQYF. The CDR3 DNA reads as TGTGCCAGCAGCTTACTGGACAGGGTACCCTACGAGCAGTACTTC.

This clonotype was counted only a few times. CDR3 protein: CASSPPGLQPQHF. The CDR3 bases are TGTGCCAGCAGCCCGCCCGGACTGCAGCCCCAGCATTTT. This chain connects TRBV7-2 to TRBJ1-5; the D is unclear. Looked up from germline, CDR1 is SGHTA and CDR2 is FQGNSA. V dropped 5 bases and J dropped 7 bases, with 12 bases sitting between them. The CDR3 sequence is 13 residues long. Together with reference TRBV7-2 and TRBJ1-5, the CDR3 gives the full variable domain: GAGVSQSPSNKVTEKGKDVELRCDPISGHTALYWYRQSLGQGLEFLIYFQGNSAPDKSGLPSDRFSAERTGGSVSTLTIQRTQQEDSAVYLCASSPPGLQPQHFGDGTRLSIL.

The rearrangement links TRBV24-1 to TRBJ2-2; 14 nucleotides match TRBD2. Unmatched junction bases numbered 7, after V lost 2 bases and J lost 9 bases. There are 17 residues in the CDR3. Germline assignment: CDR1 KGHDR and CDR2 SFDVKD. As DNA, the CDR3 is TGTGCCACCAGTGATTCCCAGGGGACTAGCGGGAGCTGGGAGCTGTTTTTT. This sequence encodes CATSDSQGTSGSWELFF.

Concerning this clonotype itself: One junction end disagrees with the germline gene, perhaps due to a read error. This rearrangement joins TRBV12-3 or TRBV12-4 to TRBJ2-7; possibly TRBD2 for D (5 bases). The CDR3 is 12 residues long. The CDR3 protein is CASSQLDHKQNF. In nucleotides, the CDR3 is TGTGCCAGCAGCCAACTAGACCACAAGCAGAACTTC.

With respect to this clonotype: This sequence may be a read error, since a much larger clone differs from it by one base. The chain recombines TRBV29-1 with TRBJ2-5; tentative D call: TRBD2 (6 bases). This CDR3 comprises 14 residues. Germline V gene lookup returns CDR1 SQVTM and CDR2 ANQGSEA. The CDR3 DNA is TGCAGCGTTGCTCAGGGAGGCATTCAAGAGACCCGGTACTTC. Translation gives CSVAQGGIQETRYF.

This clonotype was counted at least ten times. The chain has TRBV7-3 and TRBJ1-4, with D tentatively TRBD1 (5 bases). The CDR3 totals 13 residues. CDR1 and CDR2 (germline): SGHTA, FQGTGA. The V gene lost 5 bases and the J gene lost 10 bases, with 14 bases spanning the gap. In DNA, the CDR3 is TGTGCCAGCAGCCCCGGGCAGGGAGGAAAACTGTTTTTT. Encoded protein: CASSPGQGGKLFF.